This T cell receptor (beta chain) was captured in a study of cytomegalovirus exposure and HLA in healthy donors. 60 Vbeta and 13 Jbeta primers were used in PCR. TCRdb keeps only in-frame clones here, not all; method: immunoSEQ multiplex PCR. The sample has more than 90,000 clones, around 84% seen once. Trimming at V came to 6 bases and at J to 4 bases, leaving 7 bases not matched to a gene. From germline, CDR1 is MDHEN and CDR2 SYDVKM. The CDR3 has 14 residues. The specimen sequenced was PBMCs. This clonotype was obtained from a woman aged 40 to 50 in good health and CMV-seronegative. V gene TRBV28 combines with J gene TRBJ2-7; 9 bases map to TRBD1. CDR3 nucleotides: TGTGCCAGCAGCTCCGGCGGACAGGGGTACGAGCAGTACTTC. The encoded protein is CASSSGGQGYEQYF.